This TCR beta chain comes out of a study of cytotoxic CD8 clonotypes in ibrutinib-treated CLL. The assay was immunoSEQ multiplex PCR, and TCRdb's table has in-frame clones only and misses some. The sample lists roughly 300,000 clones, around 69% occurring once. This clone occurred once. The CDR3 is 15 amino acids. Germline V gene data show CDR1 as MNHNS and CDR2 as SASEGT. V shed 6 bases and J 2 bases; nucleotides not matched to a gene: 10. The receptor comes from a human donor with chronic lymphocytic leukemia. The chain carries TRBV6-1 and TRBJ2-7; 7 bases align to TRBD1. This specimen was PBMCs, taken at disease progression, from a patient treated with ibrutinib. The CDR3 region has the DNA TGTGCCAGCAGATTGTACAGGACAGGACCCTACGAGCAGTACTTC. This encodes CASRLYRTGPYEQYF.